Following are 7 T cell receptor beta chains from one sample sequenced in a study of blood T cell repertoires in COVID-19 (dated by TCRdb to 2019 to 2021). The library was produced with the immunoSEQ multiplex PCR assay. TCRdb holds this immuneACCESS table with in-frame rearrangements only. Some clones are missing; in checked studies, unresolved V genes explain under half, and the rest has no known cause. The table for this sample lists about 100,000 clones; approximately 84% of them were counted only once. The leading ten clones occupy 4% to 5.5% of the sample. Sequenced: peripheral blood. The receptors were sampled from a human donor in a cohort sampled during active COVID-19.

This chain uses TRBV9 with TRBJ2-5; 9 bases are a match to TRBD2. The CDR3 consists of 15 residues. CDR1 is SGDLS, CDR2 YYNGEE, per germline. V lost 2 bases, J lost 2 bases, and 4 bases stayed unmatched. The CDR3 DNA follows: TGTGCCAGCAGCGTCGGACTAGCGCTTCAAGAGACCCAGTACTTC. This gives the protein CASSVGLALQETQYF.

CDR3 in DNA: TGTGCCAGCAGTTTCCTCGACCCGGGGGTGACTGAAGCTTTCTTT. Translating it yields CASSFLDPGVTEAFF. This chain joins TRBV28 and TRBJ1-1, with a weak D call TRBD1 (5 bases). Germline V gene lookup returns CDR1 MDHEN and CDR2 SYDVKM. The germline V and J ends were trimmed by 3 bases and 5 bases, with 16 bases remaining between them. The CDR3 sequence is 15 residues long.

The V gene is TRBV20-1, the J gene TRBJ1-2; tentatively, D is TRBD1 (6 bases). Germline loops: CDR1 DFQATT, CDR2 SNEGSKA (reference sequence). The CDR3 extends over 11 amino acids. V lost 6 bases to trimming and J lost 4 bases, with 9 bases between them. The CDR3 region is CSARTVYGYTF. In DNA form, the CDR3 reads TGCAGTGCCAGGACAGTCTATGGCTACACCTTC.

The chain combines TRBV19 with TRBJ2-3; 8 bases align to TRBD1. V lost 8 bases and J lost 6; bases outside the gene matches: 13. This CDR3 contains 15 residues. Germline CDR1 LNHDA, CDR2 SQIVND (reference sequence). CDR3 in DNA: TGTGCCAGTTCCCTCAGGACAGGGATCTTGGATACGCAGTATTTT. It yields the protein CASSLRTGILDTQYF.

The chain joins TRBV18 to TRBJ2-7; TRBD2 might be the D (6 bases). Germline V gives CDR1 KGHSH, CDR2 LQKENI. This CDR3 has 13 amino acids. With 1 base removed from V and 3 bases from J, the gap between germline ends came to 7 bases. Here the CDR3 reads CASSPRTNYEQYV. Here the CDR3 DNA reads TGTGCCAGCTCACCACGGACTAACTACGAGCAGTACGTC.

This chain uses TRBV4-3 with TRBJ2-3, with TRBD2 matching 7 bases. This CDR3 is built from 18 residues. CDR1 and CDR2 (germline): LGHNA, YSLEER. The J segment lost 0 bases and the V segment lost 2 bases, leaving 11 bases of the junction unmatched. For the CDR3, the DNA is TGCGCCAGCAGCCAAATCTGGATTGCTAGCGGCAGCACAGATACGCAGTATTTT. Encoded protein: CASSQIWIASGSTDTQYF.

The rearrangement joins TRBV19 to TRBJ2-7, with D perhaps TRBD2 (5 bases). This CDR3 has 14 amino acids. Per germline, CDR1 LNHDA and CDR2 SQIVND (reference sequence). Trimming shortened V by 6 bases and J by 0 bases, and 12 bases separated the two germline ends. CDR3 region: CASRLADSSYEQYF. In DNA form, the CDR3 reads TGTGCCAGTAGGCTTGCGGACTCCTCCTACGAGCAGTACTTC.